These 20 T cell receptor beta chains share one sample of origin, sequenced in a study of shared clonotypes between healthy human individuals. Using immunoSEQ multiplex PCR, the repertoire was profiled, and TCRdb retains in-frame clones only, with some absent. The sample holds more than 2,000,000 clones, more than 85% seen once. Source material: naive CD4+ T cells from PBMCs. Regarding subset: CD45RA+ positively selected. These receptors all come from a man between 18 and 29 years old in good health. Some clones in this sample may be carry-over from other donors' samples.

Notes on this clone: Other DNA sequences of this sample code for an identical CDR3. This chain links TRBV5-1 with TRBJ2-1; 8 bases are a match to TRBD2. The CDR3 has 15 residues. The J segment lost 4 bases and the V segment lost 0 bases, leaving 3 bases of the junction unmatched. Germline V gene data show CDR1 as SGHRS and CDR2 as YFSETQ. The CDR3 region is CASSLGASGYNEQFF. The CDR3 bases are TGCGCCAGCAGCTTGGGGGCTAGCGGGTACAATGAGCAGTTCTTC.

The chain is built from TRBV6-1 and TRBJ2-7; tentative D call: TRBD2 (6 bases). V was shortened by 2 bases and J by 6 bases, with 11 bases between the two germline ends. Germline CDR1 MNHNS, CDR2 SASEGT. The CDR3 runs 13 residues. CDR3 nucleotide sequence: TGTGCCAGCAGTGAATCCGGGACTCTCGAGCAGTACTTC. This translates into CASSESGTLEQYF.

The rearrangement joins TRBV5-1 to TRBJ1-1, with 7 bases lining up with TRBD1. CDR1 is SGHRS, CDR2 YFSETQ, per germline. V shed 4 bases and J 0 bases; nucleotides not matched to a gene: 12. The CDR3 extends over 17 amino acids. CDR3 in DNA: TGCGCCAGCAGCGACGCCGGGACAGCTGAAATGAACACTGAAGCTTTCTTT. Protein sequence: CASSDAGTAEMNTEAFF.

V and J are TRBV5-4 and TRBJ2-5; TRBD2 matches 7 bases. This CDR3 has 16 residues. Germline CDR1 SGHNT, CDR2 YYREEE (reference sequence). V lost 0 bases, J lost 0 bases, and 5 bases stayed unmatched. CDR3 bases: TGTGCCAGCAGCTTGGGGGGACTACGTTACCAAGAGACCCAGTACTTC. This encodes CASSLGGLRYQETQYF.

Comment on this clone: The same CDR3 can be traced to other DNA sequences in this sample. The rearrangement joins TRBV6-5 to TRBJ1-4, with a tentative D call TRBD1 (5 bases). The V gene's germline CDR1 is MNHEY and CDR2 SVGAGI. The germline V and J ends were trimmed by 0 bases and 7 bases, with 12 bases remaining between them. This CDR3 spans 15 amino acids. The CDR3: CASSYSGQGGEKLFF. CDR3 coding DNA: TGTGCCAGCAGTTACTCGGGGCAGGGAGGTGAAAAACTGTTTTTT.

V and J are TRBV19 and TRBJ2-7; 7 nucleotides agree with TRBD1. The CDR3 runs 14 residues. J gave up 2 bases and V 5 bases, and 6 bases lay outside the gene matches. Germline V gene lookup returns CDR1 LNHDA and CDR2 SQIVND (reference sequence). The CDR3 loop reads CASSLRDSAYEQYF. As DNA, the CDR3 is TGTGCCAGTAGTCTCCGGGACAGTGCCTACGAGCAGTACTTC.

V gene TRBV5-4 combines with J gene TRBJ1-2, with a possible D match to TRBD1 (5 bases). The germline V and J ends were trimmed by 0 bases and 4 bases, with 10 bases remaining between them. Germline-derived CDR1 and CDR2 are SGHNT and YYREEE (reference sequence). The CDR3 covers 14 residues. The CDR3 DNA sequence: TGTGCCAGCAGCTTGGATCAGGGCCTCTATGGCTACACCTTC. Its protein product is CASSLDQGLYGYTF.

The V call is TRBV5-1, the J call TRBJ2-5, with D perhaps TRBD1 (5 bases). In germline, CDR1 is SGHRS, CDR2 YFSETQ. The CDR3 is 16 residues long. V lost 0 bases and J 2 bases, leaving 14 bases between the germline ends. The CDR3 spells CASSLDSRELQETQYF. The CDR3 region has the DNA TGCGCCAGCAGCTTGGATAGCAGGGAACTACAAGAGACCCAGTACTTC. Together with reference TRBV5-1 and TRBJ2-5, the CDR3 gives the full variable domain: KAGVTQTPRYLIKTRGQQVTLSCSPISGHRSVSWYQQTPGQGLQFLFEYFSETQRNKGNFPGRFSGRQFSNSRSEMNVSTLELGDSALYLCASSLDSRELQETQYFGPGTRLLVL.

In its sample, this clone was seen a few times. The rearrangement joins TRBV30 to TRBJ1-1; unclear D gene. This CDR3 is 13 amino acids long. V was pared by 2 bases and J by 1 base, with 8 bases between. Germline V gives CDR1 GTSNPN, CDR2 SVGIG (reference sequence). DNA for the CDR3: TGTGCCTGGAGTTTAATCCCGAACACTGAAGCTTTCTTT. Translated: CAWSLIPNTEAFF.

The J gene is TRBJ2-5, the V gene TRBV4-1; D ambiguous. Germline V gives CDR1 MGHRA, CDR2 YSYEKL. Trimming removed 1 base from V and 2 bases from J, with 11 bases in between. The CDR3 contains 15 residues. The CDR3 DNA is TGCGCCAGCAGCCAAGCTGGGCCTAGACAAGAGACCCAGTACTTC. As protein: CASSQAGPRQETQYF.

The gene calls are TRBV2 and TRBJ2-7; TRBD1 agrees at 9 bases. From germline, CDR1 is SNHLY and CDR2 FYNNEI. There are 14 residues in the CDR3. The junction had 7 bases not matched to a gene; V was cut back by 8 bases and J by 2 bases. CDR3 nucleotides: TGTGCCAGCGGTTTGGACAGGGGTACCTACGAGCAGTACTTC. Its protein is CASGLDRGTYEQYF.

The rearrangement uses TRBV5-1 and TRBJ2-2; 9 positions match TRBD1. Germline V gene data show CDR1 as SGHRS and CDR2 as YFSETQ. The ends lost 4 bases at V and 7 bases at J; junction bases unmatched: 8. There are 15 residues in the CDR3. CDR3 amino acids: CASSPTGGAGGELFF. CDR3 DNA: TGCGCCAGCAGCCCTACAGGGGGCGCAGGCGGGGAGCTGTTTTTT.

This clone was recorded only once. This rearrangement joins TRBV11-2 to TRBJ2-7, with D possibly matching TRBD1 (6 bases). The CDR3 length is 15 residues. V was cut by 1 base and J by 4 bases, with 14 bases left in between. Germline V gene lookup returns CDR1 SGHAT and CDR2 FQNNGV. In DNA form, the CDR3 reads TGTGCCAGCAGCTTAGTGACAGGAGCCGCATACGAGCAGTACTTC. As protein: CASSLVTGAAYEQYF.

CDR3 sequence reads: CSARQEWGQPQHF. The CDR3 DNA reads as TGCAGCGCCAGACAGGAATGGGGCCAGCCCCAGCATTTT. V gene TRBV29-1 combines with J gene TRBJ1-5, with D perhaps matching TRBD1 (6 bases). V was shortened by 7 bases and J by 7 bases, with 17 bases between the two germline ends. Germline lookup yields CDR1 SQVTM and CDR2 ANQGSEA. There are 13 residues in the CDR3.

This chain uses TRBV11-2 with TRBJ2-7, with 7 bases identical to TRBD1. Trimming took 5 bases from V and 3 from J; bases not matched to a gene: 7. The CDR3 is 14 residues long. CDR1 SGHAT and CDR2 FQNNGV come from the germline V gene. CDR3: CASSNRDRSYEQYF. The CDR3 DNA is TGTGCCAGCAGCAACCGGGACAGAAGCTACGAGCAGTACTTC.

V and J are TRBV7-8 and TRBJ2-7; TRBD1 matches at 10 bases. CDR1 is SGHVS and CDR2 is FQNEAQ in the germline V gene. This CDR3 has 14 amino acids. V lost 1 base to trimming and J lost 4 bases; unmatched junction nucleotides: 1. Here the CDR3 DNA reads TGTGCCAGCAGCTTAGGGGACAGGGGTTACGAGCAGTACTTC. Translated, it gives CASSLGDRGYEQYF. Combining the CDR3 with reference TRBV7-8 and TRBJ2-7 gives the whole variable domain GAGVSQSPRYKVAKRGQDVALRCDPISGHVSLFWYQQALGQGPEFLTYFQNEAQLDKSGLPSDRFFAERPEGSVSTLKIQRTQQEDSAVYLCASSLGDRGYEQYFGPGTRLTVT.

This rearrangement joins TRBV23-1 to TRBJ2-7; D not certain. TRBV23-1 is given ORF status, its function remaining uncertain. The length of the CDR3 is 13 residues. The V gene lost 4 bases and the J gene lost 0 bases, with 7 bases spanning the gap. CDR3 bases: TGCGCCAGCAGTCTGAGGTCCTCCTACGAGCAGTACTTC. It specifies CASSLRSSYEQYF.

The chain joins TRBV5-1 to TRBJ2-7, with D possibly called TRBD1 or TRBD2 (5 bases each). CDR1 SGHRS and CDR2 YFSETQ come from the germline V gene. The CDR3 loop spans 15 amino acids. Trimming shortened V by 4 bases and J by 7 bases, and 21 bases separated the two germline ends. CDR3 loop: CASSTYGTEVGEQYF. The CDR3 DNA follows: TGCGCCAGCAGCACCTATGGGACCGAGGTCGGGGAGCAGTACTTC.

The rearrangement joins TRBV5-1 to TRBJ2-2, with 10 bases lining up with TRBD2. The CDR3 consists of 18 residues. V lost 2 bases and J lost 7; bases outside the gene matches: 14. In germline, CDR1 is SGHRS, CDR2 YFSETQ. CDR3 sequence reads: CASSFRGSGTSAYGELFF. The CDR3 nucleotides are TGCGCCAGCAGCTTCCGAGGCTCCGGGACTAGCGCCTACGGGGAGCTGTTTTTT.

The chain joins TRBV5-4 to TRBJ2-7, with a tentative D call TRBD2 (5 bases). The CDR3 length is 14 residues. CDR1 is SGHNT, CDR2 YYREEE, per germline (reference sequence). The V and J ends lost 7 bases and 7 bases respectively, with 21 bases between them. For the CDR3, the DNA is TGTGCCAGCCATCGCAGGCTAGGGAGAAGGGAGCAGTACTTC. Translation gives CASHRRLGRREQYF. The variable domain in full, with the rest retrieved from reference TRBV5-4 and TRBJ2-7, is ETGVTQSPTHLIKTRGQQVTLRCSSQSGHNTVSWYQQALGQGPQFIFQYYREEENGRGNFPPRFSGLQFPNYSSELNVNALELDDSALYLCASHRRLGRREQYFGPGTRLTVT.